This is a list of T cell receptor beta chains from one sample in a study of early T cells in non-severe SARS-CoV-2 infection. TCRdb re-derived calls from the 5' RACE reads in MiXCR, one entry per CDR3 protein. This repertoire shows some 46,000 distinct CDR3 sequences, about 9.3% found once; its top ten account for about 16%. Sequenced sample: whole blood. Every receptor here comes from an adult who was a healthcare worker with PCR-confirmed SARS-CoV-2 infection or an uninfected control (not recorded which). Both conserved end residues are part of each CDR3. D genes are given only for firm matches. Clone size appears in some rows only: once, few, many, or a class for an expanded clone.

size: .
V: TRBV4-2
D: .
J: TRBJ2-7
CDR3: CASSLRMDLGSYEQYF
DNA: TGTGCCAGCAGCCTCCGAATGGACTTAGGGTCCTACGAGCAGTACTTC

size: many
V: TRBV18
D: TRBD1
J: TRBJ1-2
CDR3: CASSPDRNYGYTF
DNA: TGTGCCAGCTCACCGGACAGGAACTATGGCTACACCTTC

size: few
V: TRBV6-6
D: .
J: TRBJ1-5
CDR3: CASSYSMDAQHF
DNA: TGTGCCAGCAGTTACTCGATGGACGCCCAGCATTTT

size: many
V: TRBV30
D: TRBD2
J: TRBJ2-7
CDR3: CAWTAPGLAGVLGEQYF
DNA: TGTGCCTGGACAGCTCCGGGACTAGCGGGAGTTTTGGGCGAGCAGTACTTC

size: few
V: TRBV7-9
D: .
J: TRBJ2-2
CDR3: CASSPGHTNTGELFF
DNA: TGTGCCAGCAGTCCTGGACACACGAACACCGGGGAGCTGTTTTTT

size: many
V: TRBV20-1
D: .
J: TRBJ2-6
CDR3: CSALRESGANVLTF
DNA: TGCAGTGCACTCCGGGAGTCTGGGGCCAACGTCCTGACTTTC

size: many
V: TRBV28
D: .
J: TRBJ1-1
CDR3: CASSAGGMNTEAFF
DNA: TGTGCCAGCTCTGCTGGGGGGATGAACACTGAAGCTTTCTTT

size: .
V: TRBV4-3
D: .
J: TRBJ2-2
CDR3: CASSQEAAGNTGELFF
DNA: TGCGCCAGCAGCCAAGAAGCAGCGGGTAACACCGGGGAGCTGTTTTTT

size: many
V: TRBV4-1
D: TRBD1
J: TRBJ1-3
CDR3: CASSLQGQGTGNTIYF
DNA: TGCGCCAGCAGCCTGCAAGGACAGGGGACTGGAAACACCATATATTTT

size: .
V: TRBV7-2
D: TRBD2
J: TRBJ2-5
CDR3: CASRSAGGQETQYF
DNA: TGTGCCAGCAGATCAGCGGGGGGCCAAGAGACCCAGTACTTC

size: few
V: TRBV19
D: .
J: TRBJ2-7
CDR3: CASSTTGGNEQYF
DNA: TGTGCCAGTAGCACCACCGGGGGAAACGAGCAGTACTTC

size: few
V: TRBV4-3
D: .
J: TRBJ1-1
CDR3: CASSQDLPVNTEAFF
DNA: TGCGCCAGCAGCCAAGATCTCCCGGTAAACACTGAAGCTTTCTTT

size: many
V: TRBV7-2
D: .
J: TRBJ2-5
CDR3: CASSLTRSQETQYF
DNA: TGTGCCAGCAGCTTGACTAGGTCCCAAGAGACCCAGTACTTC

size: .
V: TRBV7-2
D: .
J: TRBJ1-2
CDR3: CASSRDINYGYTF
DNA: TGTGCCAGCAGCCGCGACATAAACTATGGCTACACCTTC

size: many
V: TRBV27
D: TRBD1
J: TRBJ1-5
CDR3: CASSRTGSNQPQHF
DNA: TGTGCCAGCAGTCGGACAGGTAGCAATCAGCCCCAGCATTTT

size: many
V: TRBV28
D: TRBD2
J: TRBJ2-1
CDR3: CASTTLAGGGYNEQFF
DNA: TGTGCCAGCACAACCCTAGCGGGAGGAGGTTACAATGAGCAGTTCTTC

size: few
V: TRBV6-2/TRBV6-3
D: TRBD1
J: TRBJ2-1
CDR3: CASSYETGGYEQFF
DNA: TGTGCCAGCAGTTACGAGACAGGGGGCTATGAGCAGTTCTTC

size: .
V: TRBV4-2
D: .
J: TRBJ2-1
CDR3: CASSQGLPTYNEQFF
DNA: TGTGCCAGCAGCCAAGGACTACCGACCTACAATGAGCAGTTCTTC

size: many
V: TRBV11-2
D: TRBD1
J: TRBJ1-1
CDR3: CASSPTGGNTEAFF
DNA: TGTGCCAGCAGCCCCACAGGGGGGAACACTGAAGCTTTCTTT

size: few
V: TRBV4-3
D: .
J: TRBJ1-1
CDR3: CASSRSKGSVTEAFF
DNA: TGCGCCAGCAGCCGCAGCAAGGGCTCGGTCACTGAAGCTTTCTTT

size: few
V: TRBV12-3/TRBV12-4
D: TRBD1
J: TRBJ2-7
CDR3: CASSLSWAGGYEQYF
DNA: TGTGCCAGCAGTTTATCATGGGCAGGGGGCTACGAGCAGTACTTC

size: .
V: TRBV6-2/TRBV6-3
D: .
J: TRBJ1-5
CDR3: CASSRQKARNQPQHF
DNA: TGTGCCAGCAGTAGACAGAAAGCCCGCAATCAGCCCCAGCATTTT

size: many
V: TRBV7-2
D: .
J: TRBJ1-3
CDR3: CASSLARPEGDTIYF
DNA: TGTGCCAGCAGCTTAGCGCGGCCGGAGGGTGACACCATATATTTT

size: many
V: TRBV3-1
D: TRBD2
J: TRBJ2-2
CDR3: CASSQMLAGGPSGELFF
DNA: TGTGCCAGCAGCCAAATGTTGGCGGGAGGGCCCAGCGGGGAGCTGTTTTTT

size: many
V: TRBV27
D: .
J: TRBJ2-7
CDR3: CASSSSIYVYEQYF
DNA: TGTGCCAGCAGTTCCTCTATATACGTCTACGAGCAGTACTTC

size: few
V: TRBV6-5
D: .
J: TRBJ1-4
CDR3: CASSYQEGRKLFF
DNA: TGTGCCAGCAGTTACCAGGAGGGCCGAAAACTGTTTTTT

size: many
V: TRBV20-1
D: .
J: TRBJ1-4
CDR3: CSAQTGTPFNEKLFF
DNA: TGCAGTGCGCAGACCGGGACACCATTTAATGAAAAACTGTTTTTT

size: .
V: TRBV27
D: TRBD1
J: TRBJ1-6
CDR3: CVSRGQGALILHF
DNA: TGTGTCAGCAGAGGACAGGGGGCTCTTATCCTCCACTTT

size: .
V: TRBV29-1
D: .
J: TRBJ2-7
CDR3: CSVELDPAYEQYF
DNA: TGCAGCGTTGAACTAGACCCGGCCTACGAGCAGTACTTC

size: .
V: TRBV6-2/TRBV6-3
D: TRBD1
J: TRBJ1-4
CDR3: CASSAGTVLATNEKLFF
DNA: TGTGCCAGCAGCGCTGGGACAGTCCTTGCAACTAATGAAAAACTGTTTTTT

size: few
V: TRBV29-1
D: TRBD1
J: TRBJ1-2
CDR3: CSALGTGEGYTF
DNA: TGCAGCGCCCTAGGGACAGGGGAAGGCTACACCTTC

size: .
V: TRBV24-1
D: .
J: TRBJ2-1
CDR3: CATSDQLSGSYNEQFF
DNA: TGTGCCACCAGTGATCAACTTTCTGGCTCCTACAATGAGCAGTTCTTC

size: .
V: TRBV5-1
D: .
J: TRBJ1-1
CDR3: CASSIRKNTEAFF
DNA: TGCGCCAGCAGCATTCGGAAGAACACTGAAGCTTTCTTT

size: many
V: TRBV5-6
D: TRBD1
J: TRBJ1-1
CDR3: CASSNQGGTEAFF
DNA: TGTGCCAGCAGTAACCAGGGGGGCACTGAAGCTTTCTTT

size: few
V: TRBV24-1
D: .
J: TRBJ2-1
CDR3: CATSGRIGRDEYNEQFF
DNA: TGTGCCACCAGTGGAAGGATAGGCCGGGACGAATACAATGAGCAGTTCTTC

size: .
V: TRBV2
D: TRBD2
J: TRBJ2-1
CDR3: CASRSWTSGSNEQFF
DNA: TGTGCCAGCAGATCCTGGACTAGCGGGAGTAATGAGCAGTTCTTC

size: many
V: TRBV27
D: .
J: TRBJ2-2
CDR3: CASSQSHYTGELFF
DNA: TGTGCCAGCAGTCAATCCCATTACACCGGGGAGCTGTTTTTT

size: .
V: TRBV24-1
D: .
J: TRBJ2-3
CDR3: CATSGSVDTQYF
DNA: TGTGCCACCAGTGGTAGTGTAGATACGCAGTATTTT